Detailed here is one T cell receptor (beta chain). Its target is not known. Profiling relied on immunoSEQ multiplex PCR, and the TCRdb table lists in-frame clones only, not all of them. The table records about 18,000 clones, about three quarters of them present only once. This entry belongs to a study of T cells after posttransplantation cyclophosphamide. Points from the study as a whole: Recipient CMV seropositivity and CMV reactivation strongly tracked TRB clonality. TRB overlap between skin or GI tissue T cells and blood was limited.

Cyclophosphamide on days +3 and +4 followed busulfan-fludarabine conditioning and a marrow graft. The length of the CDR3 is 14 residues. The ends were cut back, 7 bases at V and 2 bases at J, with 13 bases in the middle. CDR1 is MNHNY and CDR2 is SVGAGI in the germline V gene (reference sequence). Sequencing used CD8+ T cells sorted from PBMCs, obtained around 2,000 days after a stem cell transplant with posttransplant cyclophosphamide. This receptor was obtained from a female patient in her 40s who received an allogeneic stem cell transplant from a related donor, was CMV-positive, and had no GVHD. The graft donor may have given rise to some T cells. This chain joins TRBV6-6 and TRBJ2-3; a possible D gene is TRBD2 (7 bases). In nucleotides, the CDR3 is TGTGCCAGCAATAGAGGGGGGGACACAGATACGCAGTATTTT. It is translated as CASNRGGDTDTQYF.